In this sample, the clone carrying this TCR beta chain turned up many times. This entry comes from a study of T cells in Graves' hyperthyroidism and ophthalmopathy. RNA transcripts were the template for amplifying TCR beta CDR3 regions. The TCR CDR3 first-round RT-PCR relied on the HTBI primer set. TCRdb fed the multiplex PCR reads into MiXCR, producing one record per CDR3 protein. The sample shows 95,000 to 100,000 distinct CDR3 sequences, around 50% of them seen only once. The CDR3 is 14 residues long. Germline CDR1 reads SEHNR; CDR2 reads FQNEAQ (reference sequence). Deletions cut 4 bases from V and 4 bases from J, with 14 bases between.

The origin of this receptor is a woman aged 40 to 50 with Graves' hyperthyroidism. The chain is built from TRBV7-9 and TRBJ2-7; perhaps D is TRBD1 or TRBD2 (5 bases each). The specimen sequenced was blood. The CDR3 loop reads CASSSGLRGYEQYF. Written as DNA, the CDR3 is TGTGCCAGCAGCTCAGGCCTGAGGGGTTACGAGCAGTACTTC. Full variable domain (rest looked up from reference TRBV7-9 and TRBJ2-7): DTGVSQNPRHKITKRGQNVTFRCDPISEHNRLYWYRQTLGQGPEFLTYFQNEAQLEKSRLLSDRFSAERPKGSFSTLEIQRTEQGDSAMYLCASSSGLRGYEQYFGPGTRLTVT.